These 14 T cell receptor beta chains came from one sample sequenced in a study of shared clonotypes between healthy human individuals. The assay was immunoSEQ multiplex PCR, and TCRdb's table has in-frame clones only and misses some. Among some 2,500,000 clones listed, roughly 90% were seen once. Specimen: naive CD4+ T cells from PBMCs. Subset: CD45RA+ positively selected. The receptors here all came from a man between 18 and 29 years old in good health. Some clones in this sample may be carry-over from other donors' samples.

Points on this clone: Other DNA sequences from this sample encode an identical CDR3 as well. This chain joins TRBV7-2 and TRBJ2-5; a weak D match, TRBD1 (6 bases). CDR3 length: 14 residues. Trimming stripped 1 base from V and 5 bases from J, with 11 bases between. CDR1 and CDR2 from the germline V gene are SGHTA and FQGNSA. This CDR3 reads CASSLDRARETQYF. The CDR3 nucleotides are TGTGCCAGCAGCTTAGACAGGGCCCGGGAGACCCAGTACTTC. Looking up the rest from reference TRBV7-2 and TRBJ2-5 gives the full variable domain: GAGVSQSPSNKVTEKGKDVELRCDPISGHTALYWYRQSLGQGLEFLIYFQGNSAPDKSGLPSDRFSAERTGGSVSTLTIQRTQQEDSAVYLCASSLDRARETQYFGPGTRLLVL.

CDR3: CASSLGVTANAYEQYF. The DNA of the CDR3 is TGTGCCAGCTCACTCGGCGTGACAGCCAACGCCTACGAGCAGTACTTC. The V gene is TRBV18, the J gene TRBJ2-7; weak D call: TRBD1 (5 bases). The CDR3 runs 16 residues. V lost 4 bases and J lost 2, with 18 bases in between. Per the germline V gene, CDR1 is KGHSH and CDR2 is LQKENI.

The sample holds one count of this clone. The same CDR3 can be traced to other DNA sequences in this sample. The chain is built from TRBV5-1 and TRBJ2-1, with 11 bases that match TRBD2. The CDR3 covers 18 residues. The germline V gene encodes CDR1 SGHRS and CDR2 YFSETQ. With V trimmed by 0 bases and J by 0 bases, 5 bases remained unmatched. The CDR3 region has the DNA TGCGCCAGCAGCTTGGCCCTTACTAGCGGGAGCTCCTACAATGAGCAGTTCTTC. Translating it yields CASSLALTSGSSYNEQFF.

The gene calls are TRBV18 and TRBJ2-6, with D perhaps TRBD1 (6 bases). Germline V gene data show CDR1 as KGHSH and CDR2 as LQKENI. Trimming took off 4 bases at V and 0 bases at J, with 13 bases between the two ends. The CDR3 length is 17 residues. The CDR3 is CASSRPGHNSGANVLTF. The CDR3 DNA reads as TGTGCCAGCTCACGACCGGGACACAACTCTGGGGCCAACGTCCTGACTTTC.

This clone appeared once. CDR3 coding DNA: TGTGCCAGTGGGGGGAGGGTAAGAGAGGATACGCAGTATTTT. Translation: CASGGRVREDTQYF. This chain links TRBV2 with TRBJ2-3; 7 bases align to TRBD2. This CDR3 has 14 residues. The V gene end was trimmed by 9 bases and the J gene end by 6 bases; junction bases not matched to a gene: 12. In germline, CDR1 is SNHLY, CDR2 FYNNEI.

The rearrangement joins TRBV28 to TRBJ1-6, with 8 bases lining up with TRBD1. Germline-derived CDR1 and CDR2 are MDHEN and SYDVKM. Trimming at V came to 2 bases and at J to 10 bases, leaving 7 bases not matched to a gene. The CDR3 extends over 15 amino acids. The CDR3 protein is CASSLGQGRDSPLHF. Written as DNA, the CDR3 is TGTGCCAGCAGTTTAGGACAGGGTAGGGACTCACCCCTCCACTTT. Together with reference TRBV28 and TRBJ1-6, the CDR3 gives the full variable domain: DVKVTQSSRYLVKRTGEKVFLECVQDMDHENMFWYRQDPGLGLRLIYFSYDVKMKEKGDIPEGYSVSREKKERFSLILESASTNQTSMYLCASSLGQGRDSPLHFGNGTRLTVT.

The rearrangement joins TRBV18 to TRBJ2-1; possibly TRBD2 for D (5 bases). Trimming left V 0 bases short and J 9 bases short, with 9 bases between. The CDR3 runs to 13 residues. The germline V gene has CDR1 KGHSH and CDR2 LQKENI. CDR3 region: CASSPPGGLEQFF. The CDR3 nucleotides read TGTGCCAGCTCACCACCGGGTGGACTTGAGCAGTTCTTC.

Remarks on this clone: One junction end does not reproduce the germline sequence, and a read error may be involved. CDR3 protein: CASSQDLSNHNEQFF. In nucleotides, the CDR3 is TGTGCCAGCAGTCAAGACCTATCGAACCACAATGAGCAGTTCTTC. The genes are TRBV4-2 and TRBJ2-1; D is uncertain. This CDR3 region has 15 residues. CDR1 is LGHNA and CDR2 is YNFKEQ in the germline V gene.

The V gene is TRBV27, the J gene TRBJ1-4, with a tentative D call TRBD1 (6 bases). Germline V gene data show CDR1 as MNHEY and CDR2 as SMNVEV (reference sequence). V dropped 7 bases and J dropped 10 bases, with 19 bases sitting between them. The CDR3 has 14 residues. CDR3 bases: TGTGCCAGCATGTTGAGGGGGGCTGGTGGAAAACTGTTTTTT. Translated, it gives CASMLRGAGGKLFF.

CDR3 region: CASSQNTQGPGLTEAFF. The DNA for the CDR3 is TGTGCCAGCAGCCAAAATACCCAGGGGCCCGGGCTCACTGAAGCTTTCTTT. J is TRBJ1-1 and V is TRBV7-8, with D perhaps TRBD1 (6 bases). Per germline, CDR1 SGHVS and CDR2 FQNEAQ. V was clipped by 5 bases and J by 4 bases, with 23 bases between them. The CDR3 is 17 residues long.

The chain couples TRBV9 to TRBJ2-1; TRBD2 aligns across 8 bases. The V gene end was trimmed by 4 bases and the J gene end by 4 bases; junction bases not matched to a gene: 10. This CDR3 is built from 16 residues. Germline loops: CDR1 SGDLS, CDR2 YYNGEE. The CDR3 protein is CASSLTTSATYNEQFF. Written as DNA, the CDR3 is TGTGCCAGCAGCTTAACGACTAGCGCAACATACAATGAGCAGTTCTTC.

This rearrangement joins TRBV30 to TRBJ2-7; possibly TRBD2 for D (5 bases). Trimming removed 5 bases at V and 3 bases at J, with 11 bases between. CDR1 and CDR2 from the germline V gene are GTSNPN and SVGIG (reference sequence). This CDR3 spans 12 amino acids. The CDR3 region is CAWGSGGYEQYF. The CDR3 DNA follows: TGTGCCTGGGGGTCTGGAGGCTACGAGCAGTACTTC.

The rearrangement joins TRBV28 to TRBJ1-2, with D unresolved. V was shortened by 8 bases and J by 8 bases, with 18 bases between the two germline ends. CDR3 size: 13 residues. Germline CDR1 MDHEN, CDR2 SYDVKM. CDR3: CASCRVHWRGYTF. In DNA form, the CDR3 reads TGTGCCAGCTGCCGCGTCCACTGGCGGGGCTACACCTTC.

This sequence joins TRBV5-1 and TRBJ2-5, with no clear D. The CDR3 runs 14 residues. Germline values: CDR1 SGHRS, CDR2 YFSETQ. V gave up 0 bases and J gave up 5 bases, with 11 bases separating them. The CDR3 nucleotides read TGCGCCAGCAGCTTGGGGGCAGCCGGGGAGACCCAGTACTTC. It yields the protein CASSLGAAGETQYF. The full variable domain, completed using reference TRBV5-1 and TRBJ2-5, is KAGVTQTPRYLIKTRGQQVTLSCSPISGHRSVSWYQQTPGQGLQFLFEYFSETQRNKGNFPGRFSGRQFSNSRSEMNVSTLELGDSALYLCASSLGAAGETQYFGPGTRLLVL.